This TCR beta chain was observed in a study of T cells in Graves' hyperthyroidism and ophthalmopathy. Overall study context: Before any treatment, at initial diagnosis, peripheral blood was collected. General observations from the study: The blood repertoire included most of the expanded thyroid clonotypes above 0.001.

Uncontrolled infections, other autoimmune diseases, pregnancy or lactation led to exclusion of patients. Clinicians diagnosed patients from clinical symptoms, serum thyroxine and TRAb, thyroid ultrasound and orbital computed tomography. From RNA transcripts, TCR beta CDR3 regions were amplified. During a first-round RT-PCR of the TCR CDR3, the HTBI primer set was used. TCRdb processed the multiplex PCR reads anew with MiXCR; each CDR3 protein has one entry. The data hold a few hundred thousand distinct CDR3 sequences, with approximately 15% observed a single time. This CDR3 region has 15 residues. Germline CDR1 and CDR2: MGHRA and YSYEKL. Deletions cut 1 base from V and 0 bases from J, with 4 bases between. This clonotype was observed a few times. Antigen unknown.

The chain uses TRBV4-1 and TRBJ1-6; D remains ambiguous. This receptor was obtained from a woman aged 18-29 years with Graves' hyperthyroidism that later progressed to Graves' ophthalmopathy. Input material: blood. The CDR3 nucleotides read TGCGCCAGCAGCCAAGGGCCCTCCTATAATTCACCCCTCCACTTT. Protein product: CASSQGPSYNSPLHF.